This TCR beta chain was recorded in a study of beta chain features in type 1 diabetes. Study-wide background: Cell yields, age and gender were similar between patients and healthy donors. General study points: Insertions were fewer and deletions more numerous at VDJ junctions in type 1 diabetes patients. The naive, central memory and Treg TCRB repertoires showed an apparent similarity that was greater among patients than among healthy donors. All four CD4+ subsets from Type 1 diabetes patients carried moderately but significantly shorter TCRB CDR3s.

Researchers reported sorting CD4+ naive, central memory, regulatory and stem cell-like memory cells via CD45RO/CCR7/CD25/CD127/CD95/CD27. V was clipped by 7 bases and J by 3 bases, with 11 bases between them. Germline CDR1 and CDR2: MNHEY and SVGAGI. There are 13 residues in the CDR3. On this clone: Its antigen remains unidentified.

The investigators reverse transcribed all of the isolated RNA, so they sequenced expressed TCRB transcripts. The assay was immunoSEQ multiplex PCR, and TCRdb's table has in-frame clones only and misses some. The sample contains over 600,000 clones, around 12% of which appear only once. The rearrangement links TRBV6-5 to TRBJ2-3, with D perhaps TRBD1 (5 bases). Sequencing was carried out using naive CD4+ T cells from blood. The receptor's source is a man younger than 45 with type 1 diabetes. CDR3 DNA: TGTGCCAGCACCTTGCAGGGAACAGATACGCAGTATTTT. Translating it yields CASTLQGTDTQYF.